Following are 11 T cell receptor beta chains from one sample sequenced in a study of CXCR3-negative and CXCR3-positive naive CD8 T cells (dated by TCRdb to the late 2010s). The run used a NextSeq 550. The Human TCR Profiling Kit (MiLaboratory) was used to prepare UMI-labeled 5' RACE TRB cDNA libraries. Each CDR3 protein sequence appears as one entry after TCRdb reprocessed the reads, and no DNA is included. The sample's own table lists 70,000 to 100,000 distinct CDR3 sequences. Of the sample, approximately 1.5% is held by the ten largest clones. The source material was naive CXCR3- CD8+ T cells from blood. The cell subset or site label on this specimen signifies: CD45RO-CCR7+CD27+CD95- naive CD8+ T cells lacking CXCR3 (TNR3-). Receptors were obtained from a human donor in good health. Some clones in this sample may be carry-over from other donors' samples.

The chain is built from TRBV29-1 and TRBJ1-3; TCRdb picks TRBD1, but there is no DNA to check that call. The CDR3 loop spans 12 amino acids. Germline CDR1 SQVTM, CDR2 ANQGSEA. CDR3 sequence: CSVEEGENTIYF.

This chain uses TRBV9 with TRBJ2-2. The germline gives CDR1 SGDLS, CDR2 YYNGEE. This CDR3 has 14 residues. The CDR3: CASSVDGGAGELFF.

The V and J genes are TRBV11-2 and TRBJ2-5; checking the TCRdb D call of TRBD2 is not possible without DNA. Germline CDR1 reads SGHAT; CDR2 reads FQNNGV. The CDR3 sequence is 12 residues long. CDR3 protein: CASSLRGETQYF.

CDR3: CATSEPGQGGSGELFF. V usage is TRBV15 and J usage is TRBJ2-2; the TCRdb D gene call, TRBD1, has no DNA to confirm it. The CDR3 is 16 residues long. Looked up from germline, CDR1 is LNHNV and CDR2 is YYDKDF (reference sequence).

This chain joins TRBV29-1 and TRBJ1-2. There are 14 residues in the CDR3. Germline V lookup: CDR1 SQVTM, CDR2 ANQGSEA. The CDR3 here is CSVDKGQENYGYTF.

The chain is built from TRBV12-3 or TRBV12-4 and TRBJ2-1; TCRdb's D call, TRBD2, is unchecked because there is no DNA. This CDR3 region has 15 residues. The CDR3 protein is CASSFGGRYYNEQFF.

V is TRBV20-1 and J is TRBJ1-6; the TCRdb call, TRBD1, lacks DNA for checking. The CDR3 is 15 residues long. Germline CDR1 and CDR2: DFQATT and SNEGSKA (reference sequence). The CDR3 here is CSAPAGRGGNSPLHF.

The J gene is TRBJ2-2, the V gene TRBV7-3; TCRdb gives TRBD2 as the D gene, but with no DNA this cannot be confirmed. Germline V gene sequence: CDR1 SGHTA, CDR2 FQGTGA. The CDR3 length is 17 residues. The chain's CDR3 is CASSWRREGPNTGELFF.

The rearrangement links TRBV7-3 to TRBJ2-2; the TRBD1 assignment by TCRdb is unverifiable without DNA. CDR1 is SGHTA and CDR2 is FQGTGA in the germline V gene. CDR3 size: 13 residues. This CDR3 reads CASSTGTTGELFF.

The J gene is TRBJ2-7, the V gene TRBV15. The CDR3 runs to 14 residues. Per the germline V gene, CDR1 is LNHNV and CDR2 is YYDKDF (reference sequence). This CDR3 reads CATSRDEFSYEQYF.

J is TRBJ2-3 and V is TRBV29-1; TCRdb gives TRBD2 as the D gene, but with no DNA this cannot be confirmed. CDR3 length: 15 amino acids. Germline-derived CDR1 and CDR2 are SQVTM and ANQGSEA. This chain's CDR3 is CSVEVLVDLTDTQYF.